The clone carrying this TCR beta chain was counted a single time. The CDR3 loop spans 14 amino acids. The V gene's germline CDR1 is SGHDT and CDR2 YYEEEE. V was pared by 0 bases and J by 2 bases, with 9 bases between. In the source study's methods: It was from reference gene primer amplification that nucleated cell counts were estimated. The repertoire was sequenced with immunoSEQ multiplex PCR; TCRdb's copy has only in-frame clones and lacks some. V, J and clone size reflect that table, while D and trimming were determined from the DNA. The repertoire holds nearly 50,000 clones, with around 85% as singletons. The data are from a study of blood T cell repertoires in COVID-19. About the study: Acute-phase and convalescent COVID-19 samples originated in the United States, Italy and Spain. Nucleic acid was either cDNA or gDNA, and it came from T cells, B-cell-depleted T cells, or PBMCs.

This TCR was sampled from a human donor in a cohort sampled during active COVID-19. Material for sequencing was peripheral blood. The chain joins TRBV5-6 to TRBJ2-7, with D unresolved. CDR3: CASSLGVNPYEQYF. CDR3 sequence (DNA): TGTGCCAGCAGCTTGGGCGTTAACCCCTACGAGCAGTACTTC.